These 10 T cell receptor beta chains originate from one sample sequenced in a study of immune evolution from preneoplasia to lung adenocarcinoma. Measured with immunoSEQ multiplex PCR; TCRdb has only the in-frame clones, and not every one. This table has 4,500 to 6,000 clones, less than 80% appearing once. The sample was FFPE minimally invasive lung adenocarcinoma tissue. The receptors were gathered from a person between 50 and 70 years old with lung adenocarcinoma.

This clone was counted once. This chain connects TRBV19 to TRBJ2-3, with D unresolved. Germline V gene lookup returns CDR1 LNHDA and CDR2 SQIVND (reference sequence). This CDR3 contains 15 residues. V dropped 5 bases and J dropped 2 bases, with 14 bases sitting between them. CDR3: CASSGWAALTDTQYF. The CDR3 bases are TGTGCCAGTAGTGGGTGGGCGGCACTCACAGATACGCAGTATTTT.

This chain connects TRBV7-2 to TRBJ2-7, with D perhaps matching TRBD1 (6 bases). This CDR3 comprises 13 residues. Trimming took off 6 bases at V and 4 bases at J, with 13 bases between the two ends. Germline values: CDR1 SGHTA, CDR2 FQGNSA. Here the CDR3 DNA reads TGTGCCAGCAGGAACAGGGAAGAGTACGAGCAGTACTTC. Amino acid sequence: CASRNREEYEQYF.

There are a few counts of this clone. The chain has TRBV15 and TRBJ1-2; weak D call: TRBD1 (5 bases). In germline, CDR1 is LNHNV, CDR2 YYDKDF (reference sequence). V dropped 5 bases and J dropped 8 bases, with 9 bases sitting between them. The CDR3 length is 11 residues. This chain's CDR3 is CATSPGIGYTF. The DNA for the CDR3 is TGTGCCACCAGCCCAGGGATAGGCTACACCTTC. Together with reference TRBV15 and TRBJ1-2, the CDR3 gives the full variable domain: DAMVIQNPRYQVTQFGKPVTLSCSQTLNHNVMYWYQQKSSQAPKLLFHYYDKDFNNEADTPDNFQSRRPNTSFCFLDIRSPGLGDTAMYLCATSPGIGYTFGSGTRLTVV.

V is TRBV7-9 and J is TRBJ1-1; D call uncertain. V was shortened by 5 bases and J by 0 bases, with 10 bases between the two germline ends. Germline values: CDR1 SEHNR, CDR2 FQNEAQ (reference sequence). The CDR3 is 14 residues long. CDR3 sequence (DNA): TGTGCCAGCAGCCTCGTCGGGATGAACACTGAAGCTTTCTTT. This sequence encodes CASSLVGMNTEAFF. The complete variable domain, with remaining parts taken from reference TRBV7-9 and TRBJ1-1, reads DTGVSQNPRHKITKRGQNVTFRCDPISEHNRLYWYRQTLGQGPEFLTYFQNEAQLEKSRLLSDRFSAERPKGSFSTLEIQRTEQGDSAMYLCASSLVGMNTEAFFGQGTRLTVV.

This clone was seen a handful of times. The chain couples TRBV6-1 to TRBJ1-2, with no clear D. This CDR3 region has 15 residues. The V end lost 4 bases, the J end lost 5 bases, and 17 bases lay between the germline ends. Germline V gives CDR1 MNHNS, CDR2 SASEGT. The CDR3 nucleotides read TGTGCCAGCAGTGTCGCTCTGGGGATTAGGTATGGCTACACCTTC. As protein: CASSVALGIRYGYTF.

The rearrangement uses TRBV7-7 and TRBJ2-5; no firm D call. V lost 2 bases, J lost 5 bases, and 9 bases lay in between. The CDR3 is 13 amino acids. Germline V gene lookup returns CDR1 SSHAT and CDR2 FNYEAQ (reference sequence). The CDR3 loop reads CASSLYGSETQYF. DNA for the CDR3: TGTGCCAGCAGCTTATACGGTTCTGAGACCCAGTACTTC.

This chain connects TRBV4-1 to TRBJ1-3, with 8 bases matching TRBD1. The CDR3 consists of 15 residues. V dropped 0 bases and J dropped 2; count of bases not matched to a gene: 0. Germline loops: CDR1 MGHRA, CDR2 YSYEKL. CDR3 sequence reads: CASSQEDRAGNTIYF. CDR3 bases: TGCGCCAGCAGCCAAGAGGACAGGGCTGGAAACACCATATATTTT.

This clone turned up a few times. This chain uses TRBV7-6 with TRBJ2-5; D is undetermined. Germline V gene sequence: CDR1 SGHVS, CDR2 FNYEAQ. Trimming cost V 2 bases and J 1 base, with 2 bases left between them. This CDR3 comprises 12 residues. CDR3 in DNA: TGTGCCAGCAGCTTACCCCAAGAGACCCAGTACTTC. This sequence encodes CASSLPQETQYF.

Notes on this clone: Distinct nucleotide sequences in the sample also encode this CDR3. The chain carries TRBV7-2 and TRBJ1-3; D is undetermined. The V gene lost 2 bases and the J gene lost 8 bases, with 10 bases spanning the gap. This CDR3 has 13 residues. Germline values: CDR1 SGHTA, CDR2 FQGNSA. CDR3 in amino acids: CASSLLEGHTIYF. DNA for the CDR3: TGTGCCAGCAGCTTATTAGAGGGTCACACCATATATTTT.

This clone was detected once. The chain carries TRBV6-1 and TRBJ1-1; D is unclear. V shed 7 bases and J shed 0 bases, with 9 bases lying between them. The CDR3 covers 13 residues. Germline values: CDR1 MNHNS, CDR2 SASEGT. CDR3 sequence reads: CASNRQMNTEAFF. CDR3 nucleotides: TGTGCCAGCAACCGCCAAATGAACACTGAAGCTTTCTTT.